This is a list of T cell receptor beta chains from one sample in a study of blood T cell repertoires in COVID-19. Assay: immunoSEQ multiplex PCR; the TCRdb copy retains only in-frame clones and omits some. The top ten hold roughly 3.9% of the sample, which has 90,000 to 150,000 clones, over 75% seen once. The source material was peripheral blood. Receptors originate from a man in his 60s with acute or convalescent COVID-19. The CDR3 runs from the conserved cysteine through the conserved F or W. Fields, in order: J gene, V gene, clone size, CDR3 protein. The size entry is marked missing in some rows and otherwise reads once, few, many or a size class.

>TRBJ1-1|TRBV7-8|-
CASSLEFAEMNTEAFF
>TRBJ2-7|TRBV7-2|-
CASSTAARGWYEQYF
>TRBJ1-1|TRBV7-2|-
CASSLNRGITEAFF
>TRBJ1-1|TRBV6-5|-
CASSYRGGNTEAFF
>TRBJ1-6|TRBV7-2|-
CASSLTAGPDSPLHF
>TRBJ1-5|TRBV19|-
CASSSSGTGDQPQHF
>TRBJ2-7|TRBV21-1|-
CASSKVGREGPIYEQYF
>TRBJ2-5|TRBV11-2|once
CASSLSPGEETQYF
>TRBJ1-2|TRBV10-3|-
CAARREGDYGYTF
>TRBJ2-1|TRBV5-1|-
CASSLDPGGAGGSDEQFF
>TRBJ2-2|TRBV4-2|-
CASSQDKGSAPLIELFF
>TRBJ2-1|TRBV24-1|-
CATRRESRDEQFF
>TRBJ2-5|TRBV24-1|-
CATSDPYSGRAQETQYF
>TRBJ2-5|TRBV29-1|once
CSGLGAGKETQYF
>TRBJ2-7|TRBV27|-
CASGDRGWYEQYF
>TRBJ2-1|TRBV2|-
CASSERLAHEQFF
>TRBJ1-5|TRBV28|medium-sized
CASSLAGAQPQHF
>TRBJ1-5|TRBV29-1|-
CSVSDRDPNQPQHF
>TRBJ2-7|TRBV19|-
CASSIDSTYEQYF
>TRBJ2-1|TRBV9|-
CASSAWTGRNNEQFF
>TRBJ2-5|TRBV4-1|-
CASSQGQGVQETQYF
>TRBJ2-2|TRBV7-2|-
CASSQSYQGNGELFF
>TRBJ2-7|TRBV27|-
CASSFQGVSPYEQYF
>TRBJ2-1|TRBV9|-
CASSPSRRDNEQFF
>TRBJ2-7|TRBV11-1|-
CASSLGPQGFSYEQYF
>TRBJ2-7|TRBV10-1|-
CASSESGDRSYEQYF